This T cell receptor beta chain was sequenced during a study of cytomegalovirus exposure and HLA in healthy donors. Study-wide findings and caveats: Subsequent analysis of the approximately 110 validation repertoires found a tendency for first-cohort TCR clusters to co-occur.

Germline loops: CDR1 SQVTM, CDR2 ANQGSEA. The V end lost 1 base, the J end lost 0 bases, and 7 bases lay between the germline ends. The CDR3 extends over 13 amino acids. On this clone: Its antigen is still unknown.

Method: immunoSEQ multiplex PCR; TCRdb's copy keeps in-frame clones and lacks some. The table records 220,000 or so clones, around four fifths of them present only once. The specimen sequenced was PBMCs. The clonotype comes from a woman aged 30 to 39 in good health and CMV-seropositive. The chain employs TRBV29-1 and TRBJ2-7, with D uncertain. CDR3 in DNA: TGCAGCGTTGAAGTGTCGAGCTCCTACGAGCAGTACTTC. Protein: CSVEVSSSYEQYF.